The 30 T cell receptor beta chains presented below share a single source sample, sequenced in a study of blood T cell repertoires in COVID-19. Clones were read by immunoSEQ multiplex PCR, and TCRdb kept only the in-frame ones, dropping some. The sample includes around 180,000 clones, about 87% of them seen just once. Sequencing used peripheral blood. The origin of the receptors is a man in his fifties or sixties with acute or convalescent COVID-19.

The gene calls are TRBV11-3 and TRBJ1-1; TRBD1 agrees at 10 bases. CDR3 length equals 17 residues. Looked up from germline, CDR1 is SGHNT and CDR2 is YENEEA. J gave up 3 bases and V 2 bases, and 9 bases lay outside the gene matches. CDR3 amino acids: CASSLRPGQGEDTEAFF. CDR3 nucleotides: TGTGCCAGCAGCTTAAGACCCGGACAGGGGGAGGACACTGAAGCTTTCTTT.

The rearrangement uses TRBV7-9 and TRBJ2-2, with 14 positions matching TRBD2. The CDR3 covers 16 residues. V lost 3 bases to trimming and J lost 5 bases; unmatched junction nucleotides: 2. Germline V gene lookup returns CDR1 SEHNR and CDR2 FQNEAQ (reference sequence). CDR3 residues: CASSFGTSGSTGELFF. As DNA, the CDR3 is TGTGCCAGCAGCTTCGGGACTAGCGGGAGTACCGGGGAGCTGTTTTTT. The full variable domain, with the rest looked up from reference TRBV7-9 and TRBJ2-2, is DTGVSQNPRHKITKRGQNVTFRCDPISEHNRLYWYRQTLGQGPEFLTYFQNEAQLEKSRLLSDRFSAERPKGSFSTLEIQRTEQGDSAMYLCASSFGTSGSTGELFFGEGSRLTVL.

The chain couples TRBV28 to TRBJ1-4; 8 nucleotides line up with TRBD1. The V gene's germline CDR1 is MDHEN and CDR2 SYDVKM. The junction had 5 bases not matched to a gene; V was cut back by 6 bases and J by 8 bases. This CDR3 contains 13 residues. The CDR3 here is CASRTGGEEKLFF. The CDR3 DNA reads as TGTGCCAGCAGAACAGGGGGAGAGGAAAAACTGTTTTTT.

The chain carries TRBV5-1 and TRBJ1-1; D is perhaps TRBD1 (5 bases). CDR3 length equals 16 residues. CDR1 is SGHRS and CDR2 is YFSETQ in the germline V gene. The ends were cut back, 0 bases at V and 3 bases at J, with 15 bases in the middle. CDR3 in DNA: TGCGCCAGCAGCTTGGAGGGGCAGGGAAGGGACACTGAAGCTTTCTTT. This encodes CASSLEGQGRDTEAFF.

This rearrangement joins TRBV6-6 to TRBJ2-2, with D unresolved. This CDR3 contains 12 residues. From germline, CDR1 is MNHNY and CDR2 SVGAGI (reference sequence). Trimming removed 1 base from V and 9 bases from J, with 6 bases in between. CDR3 DNA sequence: TGTGCCAGCAGTTACTTTCTCCGGGAGCTGTTTTTT. It codes for CASSYFLRELFF.

This chain links TRBV9 with TRBJ2-5; TRBD1 matches at 9 bases. V shed 4 bases and J 5 bases; nucleotides not matched to a gene: 6. This CDR3 is 14 amino acids long. CDR1 and CDR2 (germline): SGDLS, YYNGEE. CDR3 amino acids: CASSSGQGGETQYF. Written as DNA, the CDR3 is TGTGCCAGCAGCTCGGGACAGGGTGGGGAGACCCAGTACTTC.

With regard to this clone: This sample also contains other DNA sequences that code for the same CDR3. The chain employs TRBV7-9 and TRBJ1-2, with D unclear. V dropped 1 base and J dropped 4 bases, with 7 bases sitting between them. Germline V CDR1 and CDR2: SEHNR, FQNEAQ (reference sequence). The CDR3 has 13 residues. CDR3 in DNA: TGTGCCAGCAGCTTAGAGAACAGCTATGGCTACACCTTC. Residues: CASSLENSYGYTF.

In DNA form, the CDR3 reads TGTGCCAGCAGCCCTCTGACAGGGTCGCAGTATTTT. This translates into CASSPLTGSQYF. V is TRBV3-1 (or the pseudogene TRBV3-2) and J is TRBJ2-3, with TRBD1 matching 7 bases. Germline V CDR1 and CDR2: LGHDT, YNNKEL (reference sequence). CDR3 length equals 12 residues. J was trimmed by 10 bases and V by 4 bases; bases with no gene match: 5.

The rearrangement joins TRBV25-1 to TRBJ1-2, with no clear D. V lost 5 bases to trimming and J lost 3 bases, with 10 bases between them. This CDR3 has 13 amino acids. CDR1 MGHDK and CDR2 SYGVNS come from the germline V gene. CDR3 DNA sequence: TGTGCCAGCAGTAAAGACACTTACTATGGCTACACCTTC. This sequence encodes CASSKDTYYGYTF.

The chain recombines TRBV9 with TRBJ1-2, with D perhaps matching TRBD1 (5 bases). The CDR3 length is 10 residues. Germline assignment: CDR1 SGDLS and CDR2 YYNGEE. V gave up 3 bases and J gave up 10 bases, with 7 bases separating them. The CDR3 loop is CASSGRDYTF. CDR3 nucleotide sequence: TGTGCCAGCAGCGGCAGGGACTACACCTTC. Combining the CDR3 with reference TRBV9 and TRBJ1-2 gives the whole variable domain DSGVTQTPKHLITATGQRVTLRCSPRSGDLSVYWYQQSLDQGLQFLIQYYNGEERAKGNILERFSAQQFPDLHSELNLSSLELGDSALYFCASSGRDYTFGSGTRLTVV.

This clone came up a few times. J is TRBJ1-6 and V is TRBV7-2, with D unclear. The CDR3 is made up of 13 amino acids. Trimming shortened V by 5 bases and J by 14 bases, and 16 bases separated the two germline ends. Germline V CDR1 and CDR2: SGHTA, FQGNSA. The CDR3, as DNA: TGTGCCAGCAGCCCTAGCATTTTCGGCGCCCTCCACTTT. Translated, it gives CASSPSIFGALHF.

This sequence joins TRBV5-1 and TRBJ1-2; a weak D match, TRBD1 (6 bases). CDR3 length equals 15 residues. Germline CDR1 and CDR2: SGHRS and YFSETQ. The V end lost 2 bases, the J end lost 0 bases, and 11 bases lay between the germline ends. CDR3 nucleotide sequence: TGCGCCAGCAGCTTCTTGGGGGCGACTAACTATGGCTACACCTTC. Residues: CASSFLGATNYGYTF.

This clone was seen just once. The chain carries TRBV19 and TRBJ1-1; D is uncertain. The CDR3 runs 14 residues. Germline V gives CDR1 LNHDA, CDR2 SQIVND (reference sequence). V was shortened by 3 bases and J by 5 bases, with 13 bases between the two germline ends. The CDR3, as DNA: TGTGCCAGTAGTATGACGGGAGTGAGAACTGAAGCTTTCTTT. Translating gives CASSMTGVRTEAFF.

This clone was counted at least ten times. The chain recombines TRBV6-5 with TRBJ2-5; D possibly corresponds to TRBD1 (5 bases). Germline values: CDR1 MNHEY, CDR2 SVGAGI. Deletions cut 2 bases from V and 5 bases from J, with 15 bases between. This CDR3 has 15 residues. Here the CDR3 reads CASSYTRVMRETQYF. CDR3 nucleotides: TGTGCCAGCAGTTACACCAGGGTTATGAGGGAGACCCAGTACTTC.

The chain couples TRBV27 to TRBJ2-1; 9 positions match TRBD1. The germline CDR1 and CDR2 sequences are MNHEY and SMNVEV (reference sequence). V was clipped by 3 bases and J by 7 bases; unmatched bases: 4. CDR3 size: 14 residues. The CDR3: CASSLTGTGNEQFF. CDR3 DNA sequence: TGTGCCAGCAGTTTGACCGGGACAGGGAATGAGCAGTTCTTC.

This clone was seen just once. The J gene is TRBJ1-2, the V gene TRBV25-1, with 8 bases matching TRBD1. Germline V lookup: CDR1 MGHDK, CDR2 SYGVNS. CDR3 size: 15 residues. Trimming cost V 4 bases and J 7 bases; bases outside gene matches: 11. Written as DNA, the CDR3 is TGTGCCAGCAGTGTAAGACAGGGGCCCCCTTCTGGCTACACCTTC. It translates to CASSVRQGPPSGYTF.

V gene TRBV5-1 combines with J gene TRBJ1-2; D is perhaps TRBD1 (6 bases). This CDR3 is 13 amino acids long. Trimming stripped 3 bases from V and 4 bases from J, with 10 bases between. Germline CDR1 SGHRS, CDR2 YFSETQ. The CDR3 sequence is CASSSDSFYGYTF. CDR3 nucleotides: TGCGCCAGCAGCTCGGACAGTTTCTATGGCTACACCTTC. The full variable domain, in which reference TRBV5-1 and TRBJ1-2 provide the parts outside the CDR3, is KAGVTQTPRYLIKTRGQQVTLSCSPISGHRSVSWYQQTPGQGLQFLFEYFSETQRNKGNFPGRFSGRQFSNSRSEMNVSTLELGDSALYLCASSSDSFYGYTFGSGTRLTVV.

This chain joins TRBV11-2 and TRBJ2-5; D might be TRBD2 (5 bases). The V and J ends lost 6 bases and 4 bases respectively, with 12 bases between them. From germline, CDR1 is SGHAT and CDR2 FQNNGV. CDR3 length: 13 residues. The CDR3: CASRRGDLETQYF. The CDR3 DNA reads as TGTGCCAGCAGACGGGGTGATTTAGAGACCCAGTACTTC.

This clone was counted a single time. V and J are TRBV5-1 and TRBJ2-2, with TRBD2 as a possible D gene (5 bases). CDR3 length: 15 residues. CDR1 and CDR2 (germline): SGHRS, YFSETQ. Trimming took off 0 bases at V and 3 bases at J, with 9 bases between the two ends. In DNA form, the CDR3 reads TGCGCCAGCAGCTTGGCGGGGTCGGACACCGGGGAGCTGTTTTTT. Protein product: CASSLAGSDTGELFF.

The chain carries TRBV6-6 and TRBJ1-1; no reliable D call. Germline V gene sequence: CDR1 MNHNY, CDR2 SVGAGI (reference sequence). V shed 7 bases and J shed 2 bases, with 14 bases lying between them. The CDR3 extends over 14 amino acids. The CDR3: CASIYPQQNTEAFF. CDR3 coding DNA: TGTGCCAGCATATACCCACAGCAAAACACTGAAGCTTTCTTT.

The gene calls are TRBV7-9 and TRBJ1-2; TRBD1 aligns across 8 bases. Trimming removed 5 bases from V and 6 bases from J; junction bases left unmatched: 8. CDR3 length: 14 amino acids. Germline-derived CDR1 and CDR2 are SEHNR and FQNEAQ (reference sequence). The CDR3 protein is CASSHQGAADGYTF. The CDR3 DNA follows: TGTGCCAGCAGCCACCAGGGGGCGGCCGATGGCTACACCTTC.

The V gene is TRBV19, the J gene TRBJ2-2, with 10 bases aligning to TRBD1. J lost 2 bases, V lost 5 bases, and 5 bases had no gene match. The CDR3 is made up of 16 amino acids. Germline CDR1 reads LNHDA; CDR2 reads SQIVND (reference sequence). Here the CDR3 reads CASSVRQGANTGELFF. CDR3 in DNA: TGTGCCAGTAGTGTAAGACAGGGGGCCAACACCGGGGAGCTGTTTTTT.

The chain employs TRBV5-6 and TRBJ1-1; D is possibly TRBD1 (5 bases). V was shortened by 4 bases and J by 0 bases, with 16 bases between the two germline ends. CDR3 length: 16 amino acids. Germline CDR1 reads SGHDT; CDR2 reads YYEEEE. The CDR3 region is CASSLYTGVMNTEAFF. DNA of the CDR3: TGTGCCAGCAGCCTATATACAGGCGTCATGAACACTGAAGCTTTCTTT.

The V and J genes are TRBV10-3 and TRBJ2-1, with D perhaps matching TRBD1 (6 bases). Trimming pared 6 bases from V and 13 bases from J, leaving 13 bases between. Per germline, CDR1 ENHRY and CDR2 SYGVKD. This CDR3 region has 11 residues. The CDR3 sequence: CAIRDQGTQFF. CDR3 DNA sequence: TGTGCCATCAGAGACCAGGGGACCCAGTTCTTC.

CDR3 coding DNA: TGTGCCAGCAGCTTCACAGGGCTCAGTGGCAATCAGCCCCAGCATTTT. Protein sequence: CASSFTGLSGNQPQHF. The V and J genes are TRBV5-8 and TRBJ1-5, with D perhaps TRBD1 (6 bases). The CDR3 covers 16 residues. Germline-derived CDR1 and CDR2 are SGHTS and YDEGEE. Trimming pared 2 bases from V and 2 bases from J, leaving 14 bases between.

The rearrangement uses TRBV19 and TRBJ1-2, with a tentative D call TRBD1 (5 bases). This CDR3 contains 14 residues. Looked up from germline, CDR1 is LNHDA and CDR2 is SQIVND (reference sequence). Trimming removed 3 bases at V and 8 bases at J, with 16 bases between. The CDR3 nucleotides read TGTGCCAGTAGTATCTCCAGGGTAACTTGGGGCTACACCTTC. Its protein product is CASSISRVTWGYTF.

This chain uses TRBV6-5 with TRBJ2-3; 8 bases align to TRBD1. Germline CDR1 and CDR2: MNHEY and SVGAGI. J lost 2 bases, V lost 6 bases, and 4 bases had no gene match. The CDR3 is 14 amino acids. As DNA, the CDR3 is TGTGCCAGCAGACGGACAGGGTCCACAGATACGCAGTATTTT. The encoded protein is CASRRTGSTDTQYF.

The chain links TRBV27 to TRBJ1-1; D not resolved. The CDR3 is 13 amino acids. The germline gives CDR1 MNHEY, CDR2 SMNVEV (reference sequence). V gave up 5 bases and J gave up 5 bases, with 12 bases separating them. The CDR3 protein is CASSLQVRTEAFF. CDR3 in DNA: TGTGCCAGCAGTCTTCAGGTCCGAACTGAAGCTTTCTTT.

The chain employs TRBV19 and TRBJ2-3; 7 bases are a match to TRBD2. CDR3 length: 13 residues. Germline-derived CDR1 and CDR2 are LNHDA and SQIVND (reference sequence). Trimming at V came to 7 bases and at J to 1 base, leaving 2 bases not matched to a gene. The CDR3 nucleotides read TGTGCCAGTACTAGCGGAGGCACAGATACGCAGTATTTT. It specifies CASTSGGTDTQYF.

The chain has TRBV12-5 and TRBJ1-2; maybe TRBD1 (5 bases). The CDR3 is 15 amino acids. Deletions cut 6 bases from V and 0 bases from J, with 14 bases between. The V gene's germline CDR1 is LGHNT and CDR2 FRNRAP. In nucleotides, the CDR3 is TGTGCTAGTGGCCCCAGGGTACCCGCTAACTATGGCTACACCTTC. Its protein is CASGPRVPANYGYTF.